These T cell receptor beta chains were read from a single sample in a study of cytomegalovirus exposure and HLA in healthy donors. Sequencing used immunoSEQ multiplex PCR; TCRdb keeps in-frame clones, though not all of them. This sample carries about 120,000 clones, around 80% of them seen once, and the ten largest clones take more than 7%. The sequencing sample was made of PBMCs. The receptors originated from a female donor in good health and CMV-seropositive. The conserved cysteine and the conserved F or W are not part of the CDR3 here. Fields, in order: V gene, J gene, clone size, CDR3 length, CDR3 protein. Clone size appears in some rows only: once, few, many, or a class for an expanded clone.

TRBV4-3,TRBJ2-3,.,13,ASSHGGGPTDTQY
TRBV7-8,TRBJ2-7,.,14,ASSLPPGQGDYEQY
TRBV5-5,TRBJ1-4,few,13,ASSLTVRLSEKLF
TRBV25-1,TRBJ2-5,.,8,ASRGGTQY
TRBV5-1,TRBJ2-5,few,16,ASSLGGLAGAREETQY
TRBV4-2,TRBJ1-6,few,14,ASSQQEDSRISPLH
TRBV20-1,.,.,8,SANSYEQY
TRBV7-3,TRBJ1-4,.,13,ASSDRDWRDEKLF
TRBV18,TRBJ1-6,.,15,ASSSAQVSSYNSPLH
TRBV10-3,TRBJ1-1,once,11,AISTRMNTEAF
TRBV7-2,TRBJ1-3,.,14,ASSTQVGGAGNTIY
TRBV29-1,TRBJ2-2,.,13,SARMAGGFTGELF
TRBV5-1,TRBJ2-6,.,16,ASSVSTGQLSGANVLT
TRBV6-5,TRBJ1-6,.,12,ASSYVQLNSPLH
TRBV5-1,TRBJ2-1,.,11,ASSLGVINEQF
TRBV7-9,TRBJ2-3,once,12,ASSTGTSADTQY
TRBV7-7,TRBJ1-5,.,16,ASSLAGTGGRLDQPQH
TRBV4-1,TRBJ2-7,.,14,ASSQGGTSGGLEQY
TRBV28,TRBJ2-2,.,12,ASSIRGNTGELF
TRBV4-1,TRBJ2-7,.,14,ASSQVSLAGSYEQY
TRBV7-2,TRBJ1-2,.,13,ASSPPGQLTYGYT
TRBV4-3,TRBJ2-5,.,15,ASSRSTSGGAQETQY
TRBV5-6,TRBJ2-7,.,15,ASSFLVGAGDSYEQY
TRBV7-9,TRBJ1-5,.,10,SSSLGEQPQH
TRBV6-6,TRBJ1-2,.,13,ASFLFGQGMVGYT
TRBV30,TRBJ1-6,.,12,AVGEGSYNSPLH
TRBV14,TRBJ2-1,.,13,ASHQQTRGFNEQF
TRBV5-4,TRBJ2-3,.,13,ASSLGQATTDTQY
TRBV5-1,TRBJ2-1,.,13,ASSLGPGGGYEQF
TRBV7-9,TRBJ2-3,.,12,ASSLFDGGGMQY
TRBV18,TRBJ1-1,few,13,ASSRGGMMNTEAF
TRBV30,TRBJ2-2,.,16,AWSEDPRAGGFAGELF
TRBV30,TRBJ2-5,once,12,AWSVLTGSETQY
TRBV19,TRBJ1-6,.,12,ASSLIFRTSPLH
TRBV9,TRBJ1-5,.,13,ASSVEGARGQPQH
TRBV7-9,TRBJ1-6,.,12,ASSLAGNNSPLH
TRBV4-3,TRBJ2-1,.,16,ASSQDLSAGGFYNEQF
TRBV5-4,TRBJ2-7,few,14,ASSRMGSGNSYEQY
TRBV15,TRBJ1-2,.,12,ATRSGQGAGGYT
TRBV28,TRBJ2-1,.,13,ASSSGGAGVNEQF
TRBV7-2,TRBJ2-7,.,10,ASSLRGGEQY
TRBV6-5,TRBJ1-1,.,13,ASRYTPGQLTEAF
TRBV5-1,TRBJ2-3,.,14,ASSSSAEGGTDTQY
TRBV19,TRBJ1-2,few,10,ASTSQVYGYT
TRBV6-5,TRBJ1-6,.,10,ASRQYNSPLH
TRBV2,TRBJ2-7,.,12,ASRLNRGWYEQY
TRBV6-1,TRBJ2-7,.,10,ASRTLGREQY
TRBV6-1,TRBJ1-1,.,12,ASTFNRGNTEAF